These 11 T cell receptor beta chains share one sample of origin, sequenced in a study of cytomegalovirus exposure and HLA in healthy donors. The primer mix had 60 Vbeta and 13 Jbeta primers. Sequenced by immunoSEQ multiplex PCR; TCRdb stores in-frame clones only, minus some. This sample's table reports some 52,000 clones. What was sequenced was PBMCs. Every receptor here comes from a woman in her sixties or seventies in good health and CMV-seropositive.

This chain uses TRBV20-1 with TRBJ2-7; no clear D gene. Germline assignment: CDR1 DFQATT and CDR2 SNEGSKA (reference sequence). The CDR3 is 11 residues long. V was clipped by 6 bases and J by 2 bases, with 8 bases between them. The CDR3 loop is CSAQKAYEQYF. CDR3 DNA sequence: TGCAGTGCACAGAAAGCCTACGAGCAGTACTTC.

The chain joins TRBV25-1 to TRBJ2-7; the D gene is possibly TRBD2 (7 bases). V was pared by 0 bases and J by 2 bases, with 20 bases between. Germline CDR1 is MGHDK and CDR2 is SYGVNS. This CDR3 is 18 amino acids long. CDR3 residues: CASSEYGGRVNLAYEQYF. Written as DNA, the CDR3 is TGTGCCAGCAGTGAATACGGGGGGCGGGTGAATTTGGCCTACGAGCAGTACTTC.

The J gene is TRBJ1-1, the V gene TRBV4-1; 10 bases match TRBD1. The CDR3 runs 13 residues. The germline V gene has CDR1 MGHRA and CDR2 YSYEKL. V was clipped by 6 bases and J by 9 bases; unmatched bases: 7. CDR3 DNA: TGCGCCAGCAGGCCGGGACAGGGGATTCAAGCTTTCTTT. Translation gives CASRPGQGIQAFF.

The V call is TRBV9, the J call TRBJ2-1; D possibly corresponds to TRBD1 (5 bases). CDR1 SGDLS and CDR2 YYNGEE come from the germline V gene. This CDR3 has 16 amino acids. V was pared by 0 bases and J by 5 bases, with 15 bases between. The CDR3 DNA is TGTGCCAGCAGCGTAGGGGGCCGGGTGGGCGACAATGAGCAGTTCTTC. Encoded protein: CASSVGGRVGDNEQFF. Variable domain in full (rest from reference TRBV9 and TRBJ2-1): DSGVTQTPKHLITATGQRVTLRCSPRSGDLSVYWYQQSLDQGLQFLIQYYNGEERAKGNILERFSAQQFPDLHSELNLSSLELGDSALYFCASSVGGRVGDNEQFFGPGTRLTVL.

This chain connects TRBV9 to TRBJ2-6; 8 bases fit TRBD1. Trimming at V came to 7 bases and at J to 3 bases, leaving 3 bases not matched to a gene. CDR3 size: 14 residues. Germline V CDR1 and CDR2: SGDLS, YYNGEE. The CDR3 region has the DNA TGTGCCAGCCAGGGGGCGGGTGGGGCCAACGTCCTGACTTTC. Its protein product is CASQGAGGANVLTF.

This chain joins TRBV14 and TRBJ2-3, with D hard to call. V lost 4 bases and J lost 1, with 15 bases in between. Per the germline V gene, CDR1 is SGHDN and CDR2 is FVKESK. The length of the CDR3 is 16 residues. CDR3: CASSPPGHLRTDTQYF. Here the CDR3 DNA reads TGTGCCAGCAGCCCTCCTGGGCACCTTCGCACAGATACGCAGTATTTT.

V usage is TRBV5-1 and J usage is TRBJ1-4; 10 positions match TRBD1. Germline CDR1 is SGHRS and CDR2 is YFSETQ. This CDR3 has 17 amino acids. Trimming took 4 bases from V and 8 from J; bases not matched to a gene: 14. CDR3 residues: CASSPGTGAGLGEKLFF. In nucleotides, the CDR3 is TGCGCCAGCAGCCCCGGGACAGGGGCCGGTCTTGGGGAAAAACTGTTTTTT.

The chain employs TRBV6-5 and TRBJ2-7, with 9 positions matching TRBD1. The CDR3 consists of 15 residues. With 4 bases clipped from V and 3 bases from J, the junction kept 7 bases outside the gene matches. Per germline, CDR1 MNHEY and CDR2 SVGAGI. DNA for the CDR3: TGTGCCAGCAGTTGGACAGGGGCCGGGAACTACGAGCAGTACTTC. As protein: CASSWTGAGNYEQYF.

The V and J genes are TRBV5-1 and TRBJ2-7; no clear D gene. This CDR3 comprises 14 residues. Germline loops: CDR1 SGHRS, CDR2 YFSETQ. Trimming cost V 5 bases and J 2 bases, with 14 bases left between them. CDR3 loop: CASSLEAPPYEQYF. The DNA of the CDR3 is TGCGCCAGCAGTCTCGAAGCTCCCCCCTACGAGCAGTACTTC.

About this clone itself: The junction departs from germline at one end; a sequencing error may be responsible. The V call is TRBV28, the J call TRBJ1-6; unclear D gene. The CDR3 sequence is 12 residues long. Per the germline V gene, CDR1 is MDHEN and CDR2 is SYDVKM. The CDR3 DNA reads TGTGCCAGCAGCCCCCACAATTCGCCCCTCCACTTT. The encoded protein is CASSPHNSPLHF.

The chain joins TRBV4-1 to TRBJ1-4; the D gene is possibly TRBD1 (5 bases). V shed 9 bases and J shed 7 bases, with 18 bases lying between them. This CDR3 has 14 residues. Germline V gene data show CDR1 as MGHRA and CDR2 as YSYEKL. The CDR3 loop reads CASELGGGREKLFF. As DNA, the CDR3 is TGCGCCAGTGAACTGGGGGGAGGACGTGAAAAACTGTTTTTT.